This is a list of T cell receptor beta chains from one sample in a study of T-cell reconstitution after alpha-beta-depleted transplantation in children. TCRdb called the PCR reads again in MiXCR, with one record for every CDR3 protein. The table shows around 380,000 distinct CDR3 sequences, with approximately 10% occurring only once. The material sequenced was PBMCs from the stem cell graft donor, taken from the stem cell graft. The receptor source for this set is a human donor who donated a stem cell graft to a child with acute myeloid leukemia. Both conserved end residues are part of each CDR3. Fields, in order: clone size, J gene, V gene, D gene, CDR3 DNA, CDR3 protein. D genes are given only for firm matches. For some rows the clone size is stated as once, few or many, or as a class when expanded; others skip it.

size: many
J: TRBJ2-1
V: TRBV10-3
D: -
DNA: TGTGCCATCAGCCTTGTTGGGGATGAGCAGTTCTTC
CDR3: CAISLVGDEQFF

size: many
J: TRBJ2-6
V: TRBV29-1
D: TRBD1
DNA: TGCAGCGTTAGACAGGGTTACTCTGGGGCCAACGTCCTGACTTTC
CDR3: CSVRQGYSGANVLTF

size: -
J: TRBJ2-1
V: TRBV5-1
D: -
DNA: TGCGCCAGCAGCCCCCAACCCTATGGGAGTGAGCAGTTCTTC
CDR3: CASSPQPYGSEQFF

size: many
J: TRBJ1-2
V: TRBV6-5
D: -
DNA: TGTGCCAGCACCCCAGGGTTTGGCTATGGCTACACCTTC
CDR3: CASTPGFGYGYTF

size: -
J: TRBJ2-5
V: TRBV11-2
D: -
DNA: TGTGCCAGCAGCCGCGAGGGTCGAGACCAAGAGACCCAGTACTTC
CDR3: CASSREGRDQETQYF

size: many
J: TRBJ1-5
V: TRBV27
D: -
DNA: TGTGCCAGCAGTTTAGGGTGGAGGGGGGATCAGCCCCAGCATTTT
CDR3: CASSLGWRGDQPQHF

size: -
J: TRBJ2-2
V: TRBV12-3/TRBV12-4
D: TRBD2
DNA: TGTGCCAGCAGTTCCCTTTCTGGCGGGGGAACCGGGGTTGTGAACACCGGGGAGCTGTTTTTT
CDR3: CASSSLSGGGTGVVNTGELFF

size: -
J: TRBJ2-2
V: TRBV5-1
D: -
DNA: TGCGCCAGCTACCCGACAGTGGCTGGGGACTCAGGGGAGCTGTTTTTT
CDR3: CASYPTVAGDSGELFF

size: few
J: TRBJ2-5
V: TRBV6-1
D: TRBD1
DNA: TGTGCCAGTACGACAGGGGGCGTTTCGGAGACCCAGTACTTC
CDR3: CASTTGGVSETQYF

size: few
J: TRBJ2-1
V: TRBV3-1
D: -
DNA: TGTGCCAGCAGCCAAGATCCAAGGCCCCGGTACAATGAGCAGTTCTTC
CDR3: CASSQDPRPRYNEQFF

size: many
J: TRBJ2-6
V: TRBV5-1
D: -
DNA: TGCGCCAGCAGCTCTGCGAGGGGTTCTGGGGCCAACGTCCTGACTTTC
CDR3: CASSSARGSGANVLTF

size: -
J: TRBJ2-6
V: TRBV5-1
D: -
DNA: TGCGCCAGCAGCTTGGTCGGCGGGGATATTCCTGGGGCCAACGTCCTGACTTTC
CDR3: CASSLVGGDIPGANVLTF

size: -
J: TRBJ2-5
V: TRBV30
D: -
DNA: TGTGCCTGGAGGGGTCAGGGAGAGACCCAGTACTTC
CDR3: CAWRGQGETQYF

size: many
J: TRBJ1-3
V: TRBV7-2
D: TRBD1
DNA: TGTGCCAGCAGCCTTACAGGGGCCAGGATTGCAGGAAACACCATATATTTT
CDR3: CASSLTGARIAGNTIYF

size: -
J: TRBJ2-1
V: TRBV7-3
D: -
DNA: TGTGCCAGCAGCTCCACGGGGCATTGGCCGGATGAGCAGTTCTTC
CDR3: CASSSTGHWPDEQFF

size: -
J: TRBJ1-1
V: TRBV18
D: -
DNA: TGTGCCAGCTCACCGAATAGGGGGTACGGCACTGAAGCTTTCTTT
CDR3: CASSPNRGYGTEAFF

size: -
J: TRBJ2-1
V: TRBV5-1
D: -
DNA: TGCGCCAGCAGCTTGGAACGGGGGCCGAGGAATGAGCAGTTCTTC
CDR3: CASSLERGPRNEQFF

size: many
J: TRBJ1-1
V: TRBV29-1
D: TRBD1
DNA: TGCAGCGTTGCCCAAGATCAGGGGGCAACAATCACTGAAGCTTTCTTT
CDR3: CSVAQDQGATITEAFF

size: few
J: TRBJ2-5
V: TRBV7-2
D: TRBD2
DNA: TGTGCCAGCAGCTTAGGTTGGGGGGGGGAAGAGACCCAGTACTTC
CDR3: CASSLGWGGEETQYF

size: many
J: TRBJ2-1
V: TRBV5-8
D: TRBD1
DNA: TGTGCCAGCACCATCTGGACAGGGAGGTATGACAGTGAGCAGTTCTTC
CDR3: CASTIWTGRYDSEQFF